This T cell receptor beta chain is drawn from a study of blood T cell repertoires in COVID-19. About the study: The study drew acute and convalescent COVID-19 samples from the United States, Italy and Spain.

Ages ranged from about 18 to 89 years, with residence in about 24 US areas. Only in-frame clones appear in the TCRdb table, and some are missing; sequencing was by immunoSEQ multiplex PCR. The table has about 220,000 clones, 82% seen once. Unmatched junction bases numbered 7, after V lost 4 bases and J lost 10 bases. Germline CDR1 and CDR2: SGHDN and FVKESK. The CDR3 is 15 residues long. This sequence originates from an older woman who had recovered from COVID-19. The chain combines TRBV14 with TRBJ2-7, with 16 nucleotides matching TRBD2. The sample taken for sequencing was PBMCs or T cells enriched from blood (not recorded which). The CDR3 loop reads CASSLGGTSGRAQYF. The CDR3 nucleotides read TGTGCCAGCAGCCTGGGAGGGACTAGCGGGAGGGCCCAGTACTTC. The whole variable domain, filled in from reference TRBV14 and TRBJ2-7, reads EAGVTQFPSHSVIEKGQTVTLRCDPISGHDNLYWYRRVMGKEIKFLLHFVKESKQDESGMPNNRFLAERTGGTYSTLKVQPAELEDSGVYFCASSLGGTSGRAQYFGPGTRLTVT.